A single sample gave rise to the 24 T cell receptor beta chains below, sequenced in a study of T cell responses to AZD1222 COVID-19 vaccine. Libraries were prepared by immunoSEQ multiplex PCR; TCRdb keeps only in-frame clonotypes and omits some of them. The top ten hold approximately 22% of the sample, which has around 100,000 clones, 75% to 90% seen once. The sequencing used peripheral blood, collected on day 0 of AZD1222 vaccination. Receptors originate from an adult in good health.

V gene TRBV18 combines with J gene TRBJ2-1, with 8 bases identical to TRBD1. The CDR3 sequence is 15 residues long. Trimming cost V 3 bases and J 6 bases; bases outside gene matches: 7. Germline-derived CDR1 and CDR2 are KGHSH and LQKENI. DNA of the CDR3: TGTGCCAGCTCACCTCAGGACAGGGTACCCAATGAGCAGTTCTTC. It codes for CASSPQDRVPNEQFF.

CDR3 region: CASSFGTGDYEQYF. Written as DNA, the CDR3 is TGTGCCAGCAGCTTTGGGACAGGGGATTACGAGCAGTACTTC. The V and J genes are TRBV7-2 and TRBJ2-7; 10 bases fit TRBD1. This CDR3 contains 14 residues. V shed 3 bases, J shed 4 bases, and the junction held 3 bases outside the gene matches. Per germline, CDR1 SGHTA and CDR2 FQGNSA.

In its sample, this clone was seen once. This sequence joins TRBV30 and TRBJ1-1; TRBD1 is a possible D gene (5 bases). The CDR3 spans 11 residues. V lost 3 bases to trimming and J lost 7 bases, with 9 bases between them. Germline V CDR1 and CDR2: GTSNPN, SVGIG (reference sequence). Written as DNA, the CDR3 is TGTGCCTGGAGCAGAAGGGGTGAAGCTTTCTTT. Its translation is CAWSRRGEAFF.

The chain has TRBV5-1 and TRBJ1-1, with D perhaps TRBD1 (5 bases). Germline V gene lookup returns CDR1 SGHRS and CDR2 YFSETQ. The CDR3 has 13 amino acids. V dropped 4 bases and J dropped 11 bases, with 18 bases sitting between them. CDR3 coding DNA: TGCGCCAGCAGCGCCGGGACTAATAGTGGGGCTTTCTTT. Its translation: CASSAGTNSGAFF.

The rearrangement links TRBV5-8 to TRBJ1-5, with D perhaps TRBD1 (5 bases). Between the trimmed V and J ends, which lost 1 base and 9 bases, there was a span of 14 bases. The germline gives CDR1 SGHTS, CDR2 YDEGEE. The CDR3 totals 14 residues. The CDR3 loop reads CASSLSRASRPQHF. DNA for the CDR3: TGTGCCAGCAGCTTGTCCAGGGCATCAAGGCCCCAGCATTTT.

This chain's CDR3 is CASSPSTFNTEAFF. The CDR3 coding sequence is TGTGCCAGCAGCCCCTCAACTTTTAACACTGAAGCTTTCTTT. The rearrangement joins TRBV7-9 to TRBJ1-1; no clear D. Trimming left V 5 bases short and J 2 bases short, with 12 bases between. There are 14 residues in the CDR3. In germline, CDR1 is SEHNR, CDR2 FQNEAQ (reference sequence).

CDR3 sequence reads: CASSLDSSNEKLFF. The CDR3 DNA is TGCGCCAGCAGCTTGGACAGTTCTAATGAAAAACTGTTTTTT. The chain carries TRBV5-1 and TRBJ1-4; D is undetermined. The V and J ends lost 0 bases and 3 bases respectively, with 6 bases between them. Germline assignment: CDR1 SGHRS and CDR2 YFSETQ. The CDR3 loop spans 14 amino acids.

The V gene is TRBV6-6, the J gene TRBJ2-1; D unresolved. The CDR3 contains 12 residues. V lost 4 bases and J lost 8, with 9 bases in between. Per germline, CDR1 MNHNY and CDR2 SVGAGI (reference sequence). DNA for the CDR3: TGTGCCAGCAGTTTTTCGAACTATGAGCAGTTCTTC. This sequence encodes CASSFSNYEQFF.

The chain carries TRBV28 and TRBJ2-3, with a possible D match to TRBD2 (6 bases). The V gene lost 5 bases and the J gene lost 4 bases, with 16 bases spanning the gap. Germline CDR1 is MDHEN and CDR2 is SYDVKM. The CDR3 totals 15 residues. The CDR3: CASSPAGRLPDTQYF. CDR3 nucleotides: TGTGCCAGCAGTCCCGCGGGACGGCTCCCAGATACGCAGTATTTT.

As to this clone: Other DNA sequences of this sample code for an identical CDR3. This sequence joins TRBV5-1 and TRBJ2-5, with 9 bases lining up with TRBD1. The V and J ends lost 4 bases and 5 bases, in that order; junction bases with no gene match: 9. The CDR3 totals 15 residues. From germline, CDR1 is SGHRS and CDR2 YFSETQ. CDR3 DNA: TGCGCCAGCAGCCTTACCGGGACAGGGCGGGAGACCCAGTACTTC. It yields the protein CASSLTGTGRETQYF.

The chain has TRBV19 and TRBJ2-7; D gene ambiguous. CDR3 size: 13 residues. V was shortened by 2 bases and J by 5 bases, with 10 bases between the two germline ends. Germline values: CDR1 LNHDA, CDR2 SQIVND (reference sequence). CDR3 in amino acids: CASSITFPNEQYF. CDR3 in DNA: TGTGCCAGTAGTATAACTTTTCCGAACGAGCAGTACTTC.

This clone has just a few counts. This specimen includes other DNA sequences encoding the same CDR3. This rearrangement joins TRBV7-9 to TRBJ1-2, with TRBD1 as a possible D gene (5 bases). The germline gives CDR1 SEHNR, CDR2 FQNEAQ (reference sequence). The CDR3 length is 13 residues. Trimming removed 5 bases from V and 1 base from J, with 8 bases in between. DNA for the CDR3: TGTGCCAGCAGCCAAGACAGTAACTATGGCTACACCTTC. Translated: CASSQDSNYGYTF.

This chain connects TRBV7-2 to TRBJ1-1; tentatively, D is TRBD1 (6 bases). V was trimmed by 1 base and J by 9 bases, leaving 15 bases between them. The CDR3 loop spans 14 amino acids. Germline lookup yields CDR1 SGHTA and CDR2 FQGNSA. The CDR3 DNA reads as TGTGCCAGCAGCTTAGGAGGGACGGGACAAAAAGCTTTCTTT. It specifies CASSLGGTGQKAFF.

This rearrangement joins TRBV19 to TRBJ2-2; D perhaps matches TRBD1 (5 bases). V dropped 0 bases and J dropped 6 bases, with 8 bases sitting between them. CDR1 LNHDA and CDR2 SQIVND come from the germline V gene (reference sequence). CDR3 size: 14 residues. The CDR3 region is CASSIDREAGELFF. CDR3 sequence (DNA): TGTGCCAGTAGTATAGACAGGGAAGCCGGGGAGCTGTTTTTT. Drawing the rest from reference TRBV19 and TRBJ2-2, the complete variable domain is DGGITQSPKYLFRKEGQNVTLSCEQNLNHDAMYWYRQDPGQGLRLIYYSQIVNDFQKGDIAEGYSVSREKKESFPLTVTSAQKNPTAFYLCASSIDREAGELFFGEGSRLTVL.

The chain has TRBV6-1 and TRBJ2-1; D not resolved. Deletions cut 3 bases from V and 7 bases from J, with 7 bases between. The CDR3 is made up of 12 amino acids. CDR1 is MNHNS and CDR2 is SASEGT in the germline V gene. CDR3 sequence: CASSESGNEQFF. CDR3 bases: TGTGCCAGCAGTGAGTCCGGGAATGAGCAGTTCTTC.

V is TRBV13 and J is TRBJ1-5; 7 bases fit TRBD1. In germline, CDR1 is PRHDT, CDR2 FYEKMQ (reference sequence). The junction had 0 bases not matched to a gene; V was cut back by 0 bases and J by 4 bases. This CDR3 is built from 14 residues. The CDR3 region is CASSLGQGNQPQHF. The DNA for the CDR3 is TGTGCCAGCAGCTTAGGACAGGGGAATCAGCCCCAGCATTTT.

J is TRBJ1-1 and V is TRBV6-2 or TRBV6-3; tentatively, D is TRBD1 (6 bases). CDR1 MNHEY and CDR2 SVGEGT come from the germline V gene. The germline V and J ends were trimmed by 4 bases and 5 bases, with 14 bases remaining between them. This CDR3 has 14 amino acids. The CDR3 spells CASSSQGGGTEAFF. CDR3 coding DNA: TGTGCCAGCAGTTCCCAGGGAGGGGGTACTGAAGCTTTCTTT.

The chain joins TRBV15 to TRBJ2-7; D not certain. Trimming left V 1 base short and J 5 bases short, with 12 bases between. The CDR3 is made up of 14 amino acids. Germline lookup yields CDR1 LNHNV and CDR2 YYDKDF (reference sequence). The CDR3, as DNA: TGTGCCACCAGCAGAGGGACCCTAGAGCACGAGCAGTACTTC. It translates to CATSRGTLEHEQYF.

The rearrangement links TRBV6-5 to TRBJ1-3, with D hard to call. This CDR3 is built from 14 residues. V lost 4 bases to trimming and J lost 4 bases, with 11 bases between them. CDR1 is MNHEY, CDR2 SVGAGI, per germline. The CDR3 DNA reads TGTGCCAGCAGTTCGGCACAGCGGGGAAACACCATATATTTT. It encodes CASSSAQRGNTIYF.

The chain combines TRBV15 with TRBJ2-1, with D unclear. V was trimmed by 1 base and J by 1 base, leaving 8 bases between them. CDR1 is LNHNV and CDR2 is YYDKDF in the germline V gene (reference sequence). The CDR3 contains 15 residues. Written as DNA, the CDR3 is TGTGCCACCAGCAGAGGGACGGTTTCCTACAATGAGCAGTTCTTC. It translates to CATSRGTVSYNEQFF.

The chain employs TRBV7-2 and TRBJ2-7, with TRBD2 matching over 8 bases. V dropped 6 bases and J dropped 0; count of bases not matched to a gene: 7. This CDR3 spans 15 amino acids. The germline V gene encodes CDR1 SGHTA and CDR2 FQGNSA. DNA for the CDR3: TGTGCCAGCAGACCCGGGAGCGGGAGCTCCTACGAGCAGTACTTC. Its translation: CASRPGSGSSYEQYF.

The gene calls are TRBV15 and TRBJ1-2, with 7 bases aligning to TRBD1. The CDR3 has 14 residues. CDR1 and CDR2 from the germline V gene are LNHNV and YYDKDF (reference sequence). Losses at the gene ends were 4 bases for V and 8 bases for J; bases not matched to a gene: 10. CDR3 nucleotide sequence: TGTGCCACCAGCACAGACAGGGAGTCATGGGGCTACACCTTC. This translates into CATSTDRESWGYTF.

V is TRBV14 and J is TRBJ1-2; weak D call: TRBD1 (5 bases). The V and J ends lost 3 bases and 3 bases respectively, with 17 bases between them. CDR1 is SGHDN, CDR2 FVKESK, per germline. There are 16 residues in the CDR3. The DNA for the CDR3 is TGTGCCAGCAGCCAGACTGGCAGGGACCACGACTATGGCTACACCTTC. This encodes CASSQTGRDHDYGYTF.

J is TRBJ1-2 and V is TRBV9; TRBD1 might be the D (5 bases). This CDR3 has 15 residues. The V end was cut by 0 bases, the J end by 2 bases, with 11 bases between. Germline CDR1 SGDLS, CDR2 YYNGEE. The CDR3: CASSVGAQGNYGYTF. CDR3 DNA: TGTGCCAGCAGCGTAGGTGCCCAGGGAAACTATGGCTACACCTTC.